The 26 T cell receptor beta chains below come from one sample, sequenced in a study of regulatory T cells in long-lasting Graves disease. Building of the TCR beta libraries involved iRepertoire HTBI primers and Arm-PCR of CDR3 regions. TCRdb called the multiplex PCR reads again in MiXCR, with one record for every CDR3 protein. The sample has a few hundred thousand distinct CDR3 sequences, over 9.5% seen once. Regarding time point: newly diagnosed GD, antithyroid drugs for less than 3 months. RNA extracted from PBMCs served as the sequencing template. These data are also associated with another study on T cells in Graves' hyperthyroidism and ophthalmopathy.

The input for sequencing was peripheral blood mononuclear cells (PBMCs), taken at new diagnosis, from a patient treated with antithyroid drugs. The source of these receptors is a woman between 18 and 30 years old with Graves disease.

DNA for the CDR3: TGTGCCAGCAGCGCAACCGGGACTGAAAAACTGTTTTTT. This encodes CASSATGTEKLFF. The chain links TRBV7-9 to TRBJ1-4; tentatively, D is TRBD1 (5 bases). This CDR3 is built from 13 residues. The germline V and J ends were trimmed by 5 bases and 7 bases, with 11 bases remaining between them. Germline-derived CDR1 and CDR2 are SEHNR and FQNEAQ (reference sequence).

This clonotype was detected only a few times. The chain uses TRBV10-3 and TRBJ2-4; D is unclear. The V gene lost 0 bases and the J gene lost 11 bases, with 8 bases spanning the gap. In germline, CDR1 is ENHRY, CDR2 SYGVKD. This CDR3 has 12 amino acids. The CDR3, as DNA: TGTGCCATCAGTGAGTCTCTAGGCGTTCAGTACTTC. This sequence encodes CAISESLGVQYF.

The sample holds a few counts of this clonotype. This chain connects TRBV2 to TRBJ1-5; D is undetermined. CDR3 length: 14 residues. Trimming stripped 6 bases from V and 4 bases from J, with 13 bases between. Per germline, CDR1 SNHLY and CDR2 FYNNEI. CDR3 in DNA: TGTGCCAGCAGGGGTGGCCAGACAAATCAGCCCCAGCATTTT. Translated: CASRGGQTNQPQHF. Filled out from reference TRBV2 and TRBJ1-5, the complete variable domain reads EPEVTQTPSHQVTQMGQEVILRCVPISNHLYFYWYRQILGQKVEFLVSFYNNEISEKSEIFDDQFSVERPDGSNFTLKIRSTKLEDSAMYFCASRGGQTNQPQHFGDGTRLSIL.

This clonotype was detected ten times or more. This rearrangement joins TRBV20-1 to TRBJ1-5; 9 positions agree with TRBD1. With 3 bases clipped from V and 11 bases from J, the junction kept 11 bases outside the gene matches. Germline values: CDR1 DFQATT, CDR2 SNEGSKA (reference sequence). This CDR3 spans 14 amino acids. The CDR3 nucleotides read TGCAGTGCTAGGCCGGGACAGGGTATAGGGGCCCAGCATTTT. Its translation is CSARPGQGIGAQHF.

On this clonotype itself: This may be a read error: a much more frequent sequence differs by one nucleotide. The chain combines TRBV7-9 with TRBJ1-2; D is undetermined. Per germline, CDR1 SEHNR and CDR2 FQNEAQ (reference sequence). The CDR3 covers 13 residues. The CDR3 loop is CAGSLMSVLSYTF. The CDR3 DNA reads TGTGCCGGCAGCTTGATGTCAGTACTAAGCTACACCTTC.

This chain connects TRBV6-1 to TRBJ1-4; D call uncertain. The germline V gene has CDR1 MNHNS and CDR2 SASEGT. Trimming shortened V by 8 bases and J by 6 bases, and 7 bases separated the two germline ends. The CDR3 is 11 amino acids. The CDR3 nucleotides read TGTGCCAGCCGGAGTCATGAAAAACTGTTTTTT. Translation gives CASRSHEKLFF.

As regards this clonotype: Just one base apart from a much larger clone, this may be a read error. V usage is TRBV6-1 and J usage is TRBJ1-2; D is uncertain. There are 13 residues in the CDR3. The V end lost 7 bases, the J end lost 4 bases, and 13 bases lay between the germline ends. Germline V lookup: CDR1 MNHNS, CDR2 SASEGT. The CDR3 DNA is TGTGCCAGCACGCCTCCGACTAGCTATGGCTACACCTTC. Protein product: CASTPPTSYGYTF.

This clonotype was seen many times. The chain combines TRBV28 with TRBJ2-1, with 9 positions matching TRBD2. The length of the CDR3 is 13 residues. V trimming: 3 bases; J trimming: 10 bases; junction bases outside the gene matches: 4. In germline, CDR1 is MDHEN, CDR2 SYDVKM. CDR3 bases: TGTGCCAGCAGTTTTAATGCGGGAGGGGAGCAGTTCTTC. Amino acids: CASSFNAGGEQFF.

This clonotype was observed at least ten times. The chain joins TRBV27 to TRBJ1-5; D gene ambiguous. Germline V gene sequence: CDR1 MNHEY, CDR2 SMNVEV (reference sequence). This CDR3 has 13 residues. The germline V and J ends were trimmed by 3 bases and 0 bases, with 3 bases remaining between them. DNA for the CDR3: TGTGCCAGCAGTTTCAATAGCAATCAGCCCCAGCATTTT. Translated: CASSFNSNQPQHF.

This clonotype was recorded a few times. The chain is built from TRBV6-5 and TRBJ1-4; tentative D call: TRBD1 (5 bases). V lost 3 bases, J lost 8 bases, and 16 bases lay in between. Germline V gene data show CDR1 as MNHEY and CDR2 as SVGAGI. This CDR3 spans 15 amino acids. The CDR3 here is CASSYRGRAGEKLFF. As DNA, the CDR3 is TGTGCCAGCAGTTATCGGGGGAGGGCGGGGGAAAAACTGTTTTTT.

About this clonotype itself: A much larger clone lies one base from this, so it may be a read error. The CDR3 region has the DNA TGTGCCAGTCTCCGAGGAGGCAGGGCTAATGAAAAACTGTTTTTT. Translated, it gives CASLRGGRANEKLFF. V and J are TRBV19 and TRBJ1-4; weak D call: TRBD1 (5 bases). The V end was cut by 8 bases, the J end by 3 bases, with 16 bases between. The CDR3 extends over 15 amino acids. Per the germline V gene, CDR1 is LNHDA and CDR2 is SQIVND (reference sequence).

The chain joins TRBV7-9 to TRBJ2-5; D may be TRBD2 (5 bases). V was trimmed by 0 bases and J by 2 bases, leaving 7 bases between them. This CDR3 region has 14 residues. Germline loops: CDR1 SEHNR, CDR2 FQNEAQ (reference sequence). CDR3 in amino acids: CASSLAREQETQYF. The CDR3 DNA reads TGTGCCAGCAGCTTAGCCCGGGAACAAGAGACCCAGTACTTC.

This clonotype turned up a few times. The chain has TRBV6-1 and TRBJ1-1; 12 bases match TRBD1. V lost 7 bases to trimming and J lost 5 bases; unmatched junction nucleotides: 8. Germline CDR1 MNHNS, CDR2 SASEGT. The CDR3 covers 15 residues. The CDR3 protein is CASIPRDRGQTEAFF. CDR3 nucleotides: TGTGCCAGCATCCCCCGGGACAGGGGGCAAACTGAAGCTTTCTTT.

There are many counts of this clonotype. The CDR3, as DNA: TGTGCCAGCAGCCCACAGACAGGGCTTACTCAAGAGACCCAGTACTTC. Translation: CASSPQTGLTQETQYF. The V gene is TRBV9, the J gene TRBJ2-5, with 7 positions matching TRBD1. Germline CDR1 and CDR2: SGDLS and YYNGEE. This CDR3 has 16 residues. V gave up 4 bases and J gave up 2 bases; unmatched junction bases: 11. Drawing the rest from reference TRBV9 and TRBJ2-5, the complete variable domain is DSGVTQTPKHLITATGQRVTLRCSPRSGDLSVYWYQQSLDQGLQFLIQYYNGEERAKGNILERFSAQQFPDLHSELNLSSLELGDSALYFCASSPQTGLTQETQYFGPGTRLLVL.

The V and J genes are TRBV27 and TRBJ2-2; no clear D. V lost 5 bases and J 5 bases, leaving 15 bases between the germline ends. Germline V lookup: CDR1 MNHEY, CDR2 SMNVEV (reference sequence). This CDR3 has 15 amino acids. The DNA for the CDR3 is TGTGCCAGCAGTCCTTCGTGGATTCCGACCGGGGAGCTGTTTTTT. It translates to CASSPSWIPTGELFF.

This clonotype has a count of ten or more. The chain carries TRBV27 and TRBJ1-1; D is unresolved. Looked up from germline, CDR1 is MNHEY and CDR2 is SMNVEV (reference sequence). This CDR3 is built from 13 residues. V lost 6 bases and J 2 bases, leaving 10 bases between the germline ends. The CDR3 bases are TGTGCCAGCAGAGCGAGAGAAAACACTGAAGCTTTCTTT. Amino acid sequence: CASRARENTEAFF.

This clonotype was seen a few times. Being one base from a much bigger clone, this may be a read error. The V gene is TRBV7-2, the J gene TRBJ1-1, with a possible D match to TRBD1 (5 bases). V gave up 5 bases and J gave up 8 bases, with 15 bases separating them. This CDR3 spans 13 amino acids. Germline values: CDR1 SGHTA, CDR2 FQGNSA. CDR3 loop: CASSPTGRTEAFF. As DNA, the CDR3 is TGTGCCAGCAGCCCAACGGGACGGACCGAAGCTTTCTTT.

This clonotype was recorded at least ten times. The germline gene is not matched at one end of the junction; a read error may be the cause. The V call is TRBV7-7, the J call TRBJ1-1; D unresolved. Germline-derived CDR1 and CDR2 are SSHAT and FNYEAQ (reference sequence). This CDR3 region has 13 residues. CDR3 residues: CASSLNAVTEAFF. CDR3 coding DNA: TGTGCTAGCAGCTTAAACGCCGTAACTGAAGCTTTCTTT.

This clonotype appeared a few times. This chain links TRBV19 with TRBJ2-1, with a weak D call TRBD2 (7 bases). This CDR3 is 13 amino acids long. The V end lost 8 bases, the J end lost 7 bases, and 15 bases lay between the germline ends. Germline loops: CDR1 LNHDA, CDR2 SQIVND (reference sequence). The CDR3 nucleotides read TGTGCCAGTGGGAAGGGGGGGGGGAATGAGCAGTTCTTC. It encodes CASGKGGGNEQFF. The entire variable domain, with the rest obtained from reference TRBV19 and TRBJ2-1, is as follows: DGGITQSPKYLFRKEGQNVTLSCEQNLNHDAMYWYRQDPGQGLRLIYYSQIVNDFQKGDIAEGYSVSREKKESFPLTVTSAQKNPTAFYLCASGKGGGNEQFFGPGTRLTVL.

This clonotype was counted only a few times. The chain joins TRBV11-2 to TRBJ2-2; D is unclear. Germline V gives CDR1 SGHAT, CDR2 FQNNGV. This CDR3 has 13 amino acids. Trimming stripped 5 bases from V and 4 bases from J, with 8 bases between. As DNA, the CDR3 is TGTGCCAGCAGCCTTCCGGGCACCGGGGAGCTGTTTTTT. It yields the protein CASSLPGTGELFF.

This clonotype was counted between two and nine times. This chain connects TRBV19 to TRBJ1-1; D is unclear. Per germline, CDR1 LNHDA and CDR2 SQIVND (reference sequence). V lost 5 bases, J lost 1 base, and 14 bases lay in between. This CDR3 contains 15 residues. DNA for the CDR3: TGTGCCAGTAGTTCTTACAGTACCCGGAACACTGAAGCTTTCTTT. Residues: CASSSYSTRNTEAFF. The entire variable domain, with the rest obtained from reference TRBV19 and TRBJ1-1, is as follows: DGGITQSPKYLFRKEGQNVTLSCEQNLNHDAMYWYRQDPGQGLRLIYYSQIVNDFQKGDIAEGYSVSREKKESFPLTVTSAQKNPTAFYLCASSSYSTRNTEAFFGQGTRLTVV.

This clonotype was picked up many times. This chain joins TRBV28 and TRBJ2-5; the D is unclear. V was clipped by 5 bases and J by 0 bases, with 7 bases between them. Germline V gives CDR1 MDHEN, CDR2 SYDVKM. CDR3 length: 13 amino acids. DNA of the CDR3: TGTGCCAGCAGTCCAACGTACCAAGAGACCCAGTACTTC. Its translation: CASSPTYQETQYF.

This clonotype was counted at least ten times. The CDR3 reads CASSFFYEQFF. The CDR3 DNA follows: TGTGCCAGCAGTTTTTTCTATGAGCAGTTCTTC. The J gene is TRBJ2-1, the V gene TRBV28; no firm D call. Germline V lookup: CDR1 MDHEN, CDR2 SYDVKM. The V and J ends lost 3 bases and 8 bases respectively, with 5 bases between them. The length of the CDR3 is 11 residues. Complete variable domain (other parts from reference TRBV28 and TRBJ2-1): DVKVTQSSRYLVKRTGEKVFLECVQDMDHENMFWYRQDPGLGLRLIYFSYDVKMKEKGDIPEGYSVSREKKERFSLILESASTNQTSMYLCASSFFYEQFFGPGTRLTVL.

CDR3 sequence (DNA): TGTGCCAGCAGTTTTAGGGCGTTCGTAAATCAGCCCCAGCATTTT. Translated, it gives CASSFRAFVNQPQHF. The J gene is TRBJ1-5, the V gene TRBV27; D is uncertain. Germline V gene lookup returns CDR1 MNHEY and CDR2 SMNVEV (reference sequence). Trimming pared 3 bases from V and 4 bases from J, leaving 13 bases between. This CDR3 is built from 15 residues.

The chain links TRBV29-1 to TRBJ2-1; D gene ambiguous. Germline CDR1 SQVTM, CDR2 ANQGSEA. The CDR3 runs to 14 residues. V was pared by 4 bases and J by 6 bases, with 16 bases between. This CDR3 reads CSVVETAKVNEQFF. The CDR3 DNA follows: TGCAGCGTTGTGGAGACCGCCAAAGTCAATGAGCAGTTCTTC.

This clonotype occurred once. This chain connects TRBV20-1 to TRBJ2-6; unclear D gene. The CDR3 sequence is 15 residues long. The germline gives CDR1 DFQATT, CDR2 SNEGSKA (reference sequence). Trimming cost V 0 bases and J 4 bases, with 10 bases left between them. The CDR3 loop is CSARDLRSGANVLTF. CDR3 DNA: TGCAGTGCTAGAGATCTTCGGTCGGGGGCCAACGTCCTGACTTTC.